This TCR beta chain was found in a study of blood T cells in healthy people across ages. This clonotype was detected a few times. Isolating PBMCs gave at least 6 million of these cells per sample. The germline V and J ends were trimmed by 7 bases and 2 bases, with 15 bases remaining between them. Germline-derived CDR1 and CDR2 are MNHEY and SVGEGT. The CDR3 runs to 14 residues. Alongside a J-beta primer mix, a sample-barcoded 5' primer served in a second PCR lasting roughly 6 to 12 cycles. The authors tagged each cDNA molecule using a template-switch adaptor with 12 random nucleotides. From the 5' RACE reads, TCRdb called clonotypes with MiXCR, one entry per CDR3 protein. The sample includes 1,500,000 or so distinct CDR3 sequences, roughly 43% of them seen just once.

This clonotype was sampled from a woman aged 18-29 years in good health. The chain carries TRBV6-2 or TRBV6-3 and TRBJ2-7, with D possibly being TRBD1 (6 bases). The sample was blood. CDR3 loop: CASKMTGPAYEQYF. Here the CDR3 DNA reads TGTGCCAGCAAAATGACAGGACCCGCCTACGAGCAGTACTTC.